A selection of T cell receptor beta chains follows, all from one sample in a study of radiation and T cells in renal cell carcinoma. Sequenced by immunoSEQ multiplex PCR; TCRdb stores in-frame clones only, minus some. Of 120,000 or so clones in the sample, about 81% were seen once. Here the sequenced sample was blood, taken from a patient whose treatment included radiotherapy and nephrectomy. The source of these receptors is a woman in her sixties with renal cell carcinoma. Each CDR3 is given with its conserved first and last residue. The D gene is left open where the match is weak. Part of the rows lack a size; the others show once, few, many or a class for expanded clones.

j_call	d_call	v_call	clone_size	cdr3_nt	cdr3_aa
TRBJ1-1	.	TRBV9	.	TGTGCCAGCAGCGTAGCCCGAAATTCTGAAGCTTTCTTT	CASSVARNSEAFF
TRBJ1-1	.	TRBV2	few	TGTGCCAGCAGTGGTAAAATGAACACTGAAGCTTTCTTT	CASSGKMNTEAFF
TRBJ2-2	.	TRBV7-2	.	TGTGCCAGCAGCCTTGAAGCGGGAAAAGGGGGCGGGGAGCTGTTTTTT	CASSLEAGKGGGELFF
TRBJ1-6	.	TRBV5-1	.	TGCGCCAGCAGCCCAAACCCTTTCCCGATGGGGGTAGAGAATTCACCCCTCCACTTT	CASSPNPFPMGVENSPLHF
TRBJ1-6	.	TRBV4-1	many	TGCGCCAGCAGCCAAGGACAAGATTCACCCCTCCACTTT	CASSQGQDSPLHF
TRBJ2-1	.	TRBV27	few	TGTGCCAGCAGTCCCGAGGGGCTGTCCTACAATGAGCAGTTCTTC	CASSPEGLSYNEQFF
TRBJ2-1	.	TRBV27	few	TGTGCCAGCAGTTTGAAGGGTGGGGGCTACAATGAGCAGTTCTTC	CASSLKGGGYNEQFF
TRBJ2-7	.	TRBV4-3	few	TGCGCCAGCAGCCAAGATACAGGGAAGGGGAGCGAGCAGTACTTC	CASSQDTGKGSEQYF
TRBJ2-2	TRBD2	TRBV9	.	TGTGCCAGCAGCGTAGTAGTGAGCGGGAGGGCCTCCGGGGAGCTGTTTTTT	CASSVVVSGRASGELFF
TRBJ2-1	TRBD1	TRBV5-1	.	TGCGCCAGCAGCTCCCGATTACCGGGACAGGGGTACAATGAGCAGTTCTTC	CASSSRLPGQGYNEQFF
TRBJ1-1	.	TRBV7-9	.	TGTGCCAGCAGCTTAGCCTTAGACGGTAACACTGAAGCTTTCTTT	CASSLALDGNTEAFF
TRBJ2-4	TRBD1	TRBV27	.	TGTGCCAGCAGTTCCCGAGGGACAGGCAAAAACATTCAGTACTTC	CASSSRGTGKNIQYF
TRBJ1-2	.	TRBV2	.	TGTGCCAGCAGCCGCCTGGGACCCTTAGCTAACTATGGCTACACCTTC	CASSRLGPLANYGYTF
TRBJ2-5	.	TRBV10-3	.	TGTGCCATCAGTGAGTCGGGTGTTGAGACCCAGTACTTC	CAISESGVETQYF
TRBJ1-5	.	TRBV2	.	TGTGCCAGCACCGGGACCCCTAGCAATCAGCCCCAGCATTTT	CASTGTPSNQPQHF
TRBJ1-2	.	TRBV2	.	TGTGCCAGCAGTGAATCAGGGGCCGGCTATGGCTACACCTTC	CASSESGAGYGYTF
TRBJ1-2	.	TRBV6-5	.	TGTGCCAGCAGTTCGGCTGGCTATGGCTACACCTTC	CASSSAGYGYTF
TRBJ2-7	TRBD1	TRBV2	.	TGTGCCAGCAGTAAGCCGACAGGGGAAAACGAGCAGTACTTC	CASSKPTGENEQYF
TRBJ1-1	.	TRBV9	.	TGTGCCAGCAGCCCCAGACCCGGGGAAACTGAAGCTTTCTTT	CASSPRPGETEAFF
TRBJ1-4	.	TRBV5-4	.	TGTGCCAGCAGCTTGGACGGTGTTGATGAAAAACTGTTTTTT	CASSLDGVDEKLFF
TRBJ2-7	.	TRBV4-1	.	TGCGCCAGCAGCCAAGACGAAGTCGAGCAGTACTTC	CASSQDEVEQYF
TRBJ2-7	.	TRBV6-5	.	TGTGCCAGCAGTTACGGGCCAGGGGTATCCTACGAGCAGTACTTC	CASSYGPGVSYEQYF
TRBJ1-6	TRBD1	TRBV2	once	TGTGCCAGCAAGACCGGGACAGGCGGTAATTCACCCCTCCACTTT	CASKTGTGGNSPLHF
TRBJ2-2	.	TRBV7-2	.	TGTGCCTGGAAAGCGGGTCGCCCGGGGGAGCTGTTTTTT	CAWKAGRPGELFF
TRBJ2-3	TRBD1	TRBV6-4	.	TGTGCCAGCAGGGGACAGGGGCTTACCACAGATACGCAGTATTTT	CASRGQGLTTDTQYF
TRBJ1-2	TRBD1	TRBV7-2	.	TGTGCCAGCAGTCCCGACAGGGATTATGGCTACACCTTC	CASSPDRDYGYTF
TRBJ1-1	.	TRBV6-1	.	TGTGCCAGCACTATAGGACTGAACACTGAAGCTTTCTTT	CASTIGLNTEAFF
TRBJ1-3	.	TRBV5-4	.	TGTGCCAGCAGCCGGGACGGATCTGGAAACACCATATATTTT	CASSRDGSGNTIYF
TRBJ2-2	.	TRBV5-6	.	TGTGCCAGCAGCCTAGGGTTGGCCGGGGAGCTGTTTTTT	CASSLGLAGELFF
TRBJ2-5	TRBD2	TRBV11-2	.	TGTGCCAGCAGCCCCCAAGCGGGAGCCCTTGGAGAGACCCAGTACTTC	CASSPQAGALGETQYF
TRBJ2-7	.	TRBV4-1	.	TGCGCCAGCAGCCAAGAGAGGTTTGCCGGGGAGCAGTACTTC	CASSQERFAGEQYF
TRBJ1-3	TRBD1	TRBV29-1	.	TGCAGCGCTGGGGACAGCTCTGGAAACACCATATATTTT	CSAGDSSGNTIYF